These T cell receptor beta chains were read from a single sample in a study of breast tumors, draining lymph nodes, adjacent tissues. Each CDR3 protein gets one entry after TCRdb re-called the multiplex PCR reads with MiXCR. The sample yields about 140,000 distinct CDR3 sequences, roughly 33% seen once. Sequencing was performed on axillary lymph node tissue. These receptors were taken from a female donor with breast cancer. Some clones in this sample may be carry-over from other donors' samples. CDR3s include the opening cysteine and the closing phenylalanine or tryptophan. Rows may omit the clone size; those that give it use once, few, many or a size class.

clone size: many
J gene: TRBJ2-7
V gene: TRBV6-1
CDR3 protein: CASIDGTGSTYEQYF

clone size: NA
J gene: TRBJ2-3
V gene: TRBV29-1
CDR3 protein: CSVGRGTGNTDTQYF

clone size: many
J gene: TRBJ2-7
V gene: TRBV29-1
CDR3 protein: CSVEGLAGGVQYF

clone size: NA
J gene: TRBJ1-5
V gene: TRBV15
CDR3 protein: CATSKTGNRNQPQHF

clone size: many
J gene: TRBJ2-1
V gene: TRBV5-4
CDR3 protein: CAWAGTGAYNEQFF

clone size: many
J gene: TRBJ1-4
V gene: TRBV27
CDR3 protein: CASSFGNRATNEKLFF

clone size: NA
J gene: TRBJ2-7
V gene: TRBV24-1
CDR3 protein: CATRESPGCEQYF

clone size: many
J gene: TRBJ2-5
V gene: TRBV20-1
CDR3 protein: CSASPASEVPETQYF

clone size: many
J gene: TRBJ1-4
V gene: TRBV10-3
CDR3 protein: CAISEGQQGFGEKLFF

clone size: many
J gene: TRBJ2-3
V gene: TRBV4-1
CDR3 protein: CASSQGGMGDTQYF

clone size: NA
J gene: TRBJ2-3
V gene: TRBV20-1
CDR3 protein: CSASSGSITDTQYF

clone size: NA
J gene: TRBJ2-1
V gene: TRBV7-3
CDR3 protein: CASSLILAGYNEQFF

clone size: NA
J gene: TRBJ2-5
V gene: TRBV24-1
CDR3 protein: CATSEAGSEETQYF

clone size: once
J gene: TRBJ2-7
V gene: TRBV24-1
CDR3 protein: CATRTGQRYF

clone size: many
J gene: TRBJ1-2
V gene: TRBV3-1
CDR3 protein: CASSHTEGYTF

clone size: many
J gene: TRBJ1-2
V gene: TRBV2
CDR3 protein: CASTQASNYGYTF

clone size: many
J gene: TRBJ1-3
V gene: TRBV6-5
CDR3 protein: CASRPFGQGVSGNTIYF

clone size: many
J gene: TRBJ1-4
V gene: TRBV11-2
CDR3 protein: CASSLVRGGNEKLFF

clone size: many
J gene: TRBJ1-4
V gene: TRBV6-5
CDR3 protein: CASSYSLNEKLFF

clone size: NA
J gene: TRBJ1-6
V gene: TRBV12-3/TRBV12-4
CDR3 protein: CASSLGEGAINSPLHF